Listed below are T cell receptor beta chains from one sample, sequenced in a study of T cell responses to AZD1222 COVID-19 vaccine. The protocol was immunoSEQ multiplex PCR, while the TCRdb copy is restricted to in-frame clones and leaves out a portion. The table records more than 85,000 clones, about 89% of them present only once. The source was peripheral blood, collected on day 0 of AZD1222 vaccination. These receptors all come from an adult in good health. Both conserved end residues are part of each CDR3. The order of the fields is CDR3 DNA, CDR3 protein, clone size, J gene, D gene, V gene. D genes are given only for firm matches. Not all rows give a size; the values are once, few, many and, for expanded clones, a class.

DNA: TGCAGTGCTAGCCCCCGGGGCGAGGGGTTCTTC
CDR3: CSASPRGEGFF
size: .
J: TRBJ2-1
D: .
V: TRBV20-1

DNA: TGTGCCAGCAGCTTAGCTGGCCGATTCTTGAACACTGAAGCTTTCTTT
CDR3: CASSLAGRFLNTEAFF
size: .
J: TRBJ1-1
D: .
V: TRBV7-8

DNA: TGTGCCAGCAGTTACTCGAATGTCGGGGAGCTGTTTTTT
CDR3: CASSYSNVGELFF
size: once
J: TRBJ2-2
D: .
V: TRBV6-5

DNA: TGTGCCAGCAGCTCACTTCGAACCGACAGGAACACCGGGGAGCTGTTTTTT
CDR3: CASSSLRTDRNTGELFF
size: .
J: TRBJ2-2
D: .
V: TRBV9

DNA: TGTGCCACCAGTACGGGGTTGGGCACTGAAGCTTTCTTT
CDR3: CATSTGLGTEAFF
size: .
J: TRBJ1-1
D: .
V: TRBV24-1

DNA: TGCGCCACCTCGGCCGACAGCACTAACTATGGCTACACCTTC
CDR3: CATSADSTNYGYTF
size: .
J: TRBJ1-2
D: .
V: TRBV5-1

DNA: TGCGCCAGCAGCTACGGACAAAGGGACAGCTCGAACACCGGGGAGCTGTTTTTT
CDR3: CASSYGQRDSSNTGELFF
size: few
J: TRBJ2-2
D: TRBD1
V: TRBV5-1

DNA: TGTGCCAGCAGTTTCCAACGGCAGGCAGTCGAGCAGTACTTC
CDR3: CASSFQRQAVEQYF
size: .
J: TRBJ2-7
D: .
V: TRBV27

DNA: TGCAGTGCTAGTATTAGCGGGACTTCCTACGAGCAGTACTTC
CDR3: CSASISGTSYEQYF
size: .
J: TRBJ2-7
D: TRBD2
V: TRBV20-1

DNA: TGTGCCAGCAGGCGCACAGGGGCCGCCGGGGCTTTCTTT
CDR3: CASRRTGAAGAFF
size: .
J: TRBJ1-1
D: TRBD1
V: TRBV6-5

DNA: TGTGCCACCAGCAGAGAAGAAACCAACGACGAGCAGTACTTC
CDR3: CATSREETNDEQYF
size: .
J: TRBJ2-7
D: .
V: TRBV15

DNA: TGCGCCAGCAGCCAAGATGGGCAGGGGGCAGTCACCGGGGAGCTGTTTTTT
CDR3: CASSQDGQGAVTGELFF
size: .
J: TRBJ2-2
D: TRBD1
V: TRBV4-1

DNA: TGTGCCAGCAGTTTAGGGGGGGCCTATGGCTACACCTTC
CDR3: CASSLGGAYGYTF
size: .
J: TRBJ1-2
D: .
V: TRBV12-3/TRBV12-4

DNA: TGTGCCACCAGTGACCCTAACGGAGCGGGAGGTCGCTACGAGCAGTACTTC
CDR3: CATSDPNGAGGRYEQYF
size: .
J: TRBJ2-7
D: TRBD2
V: TRBV24-1

DNA: TGTGCCAGCAGAGGGACAGGGGAAAACTATGGCTACACCTTC
CDR3: CASRGTGENYGYTF
size: .
J: TRBJ1-2
D: TRBD1
V: TRBV6-5

DNA: TGTGCCAGCAGCCGACACCCTTCCTACGAGCAGTACTTC
CDR3: CASSRHPSYEQYF
size: .
J: TRBJ2-7
D: .
V: TRBV3-1/TRBV3-2

DNA: TGCGCCAGCAGCTTGGAGGGCCCGGCGAATGGCTACACCTTC
CDR3: CASSLEGPANGYTF
size: .
J: TRBJ1-2
D: .
V: TRBV5-1

DNA: TGTGCCAGTAGTATATCCAGGAACTCCTACGAGCAGTACTTC
CDR3: CASSISRNSYEQYF
size: .
J: TRBJ2-7
D: .
V: TRBV19

DNA: TGTGCCAGCAGGGACAGTTTATTCGGCTACACCTTC
CDR3: CASRDSLFGYTF
size: .
J: TRBJ1-2
D: .
V: TRBV27

DNA: TGTGCCATCAGTGGCCGACTAGCGGACTACCGGAATGAGCAGTTCTTC
CDR3: CAISGRLADYRNEQFF
size: .
J: TRBJ2-1
D: TRBD2
V: TRBV10-3

DNA: TGTGCCAGCAGCTTATTGCCAGGGCGCACCGGGGAGCTGTTTTTT
CDR3: CASSLLPGRTGELFF
size: .
J: TRBJ2-2
D: .
V: TRBV7-9

DNA: TGTGCCAGCAGCCAAGGGCAAGGACTAGCGGGGCCGATCACAGATACGCAGTATTTT
CDR3: CASSQGQGLAGPITDTQYF
size: .
J: TRBJ2-3
D: TRBD2
V: TRBV3-1/TRBV3-2

DNA: TGTGCCAGCAGCTTAGAGTCTAGCGGGACCCAGACTGGGGAGCTGTTTTTT
CDR3: CASSLESSGTQTGELFF
size: .
J: TRBJ2-2
D: TRBD2
V: TRBV7-6

DNA: TGCACCAGCAGCCGGACAGGGCTCAATTCACCCCTCCACTTT
CDR3: CTSSRTGLNSPLHF
size: once
J: TRBJ1-6
D: .
V: TRBV1

DNA: TGTGCCAGCAGTGAATCGGGACAGGGCCCCCCCTCCTACGAGCAGTACTTC
CDR3: CASSESGQGPPSYEQYF
size: .
J: TRBJ2-7
D: TRBD1
V: TRBV6-1

DNA: TGCGCCAGCAGCCTGGATAAGTCAGGGTCCACCTTC
CDR3: CASSLDKSGSTF
size: .
J: TRBJ1-2
D: .
V: TRBV5-1

DNA: TGTGCCAGCAGCCAAGTGGGGGGGGCAGGAGGAAACACCATATATTTT
CDR3: CASSQVGGAGGNTIYF
size: .
J: TRBJ1-3
D: .
V: TRBV3-1/TRBV3-2

DNA: TGTGCCAGCAGGCTATTGACTAGAATCTCAGATACGCAGTATTTT
CDR3: CASRLLTRISDTQYF
size: .
J: TRBJ2-3
D: .
V: TRBV27

DNA: TGTGCCTGGAGTGACCAACTAGCACCCCTCTACAATGAGCAGTTCTTC
CDR3: CAWSDQLAPLYNEQFF
size: .
J: TRBJ2-1
D: .
V: TRBV30

DNA: TGTGCCAGCAGCTCCGGGACAGGGCGAGGCACTGAAGCTTTCTTT
CDR3: CASSSGTGRGTEAFF
size: .
J: TRBJ1-1
D: TRBD1
V: TRBV11-3

DNA: TGTGCCAGCAGTTTGATTATCGGGGTTACCGATGAGCAGTTCTTC
CDR3: CASSLIIGVTDEQFF
size: .
J: TRBJ2-1
D: .
V: TRBV27

DNA: TGCGCCAGCAGCCTGGGGACTACCAATGAGCAGTTCTTC
CDR3: CASSLGTTNEQFF
size: .
J: TRBJ2-1
D: TRBD2
V: TRBV5-1

DNA: TGTGCCACCAGTGGGGGCCCCGGACAAGCTAACTATGGCTACACCTTC
CDR3: CATSGGPGQANYGYTF
size: .
J: TRBJ1-2
D: .
V: TRBV24-1

DNA: TGCGCCAGCAGCCCCCTCTCCACCCCTGAAGCTTTCTTT
CDR3: CASSPLSTPEAFF
size: .
J: TRBJ1-1
D: .
V: TRBV4-1

DNA: TGCAGTGCTCGGACAGGGGATGGCTACACCTTC
CDR3: CSARTGDGYTF
size: .
J: TRBJ1-2
D: TRBD1
V: TRBV20-1

DNA: TGTGCCAGCAGCCCCGGGACAGGGCAAGAGACCCAGTACTTC
CDR3: CASSPGTGQETQYF
size: .
J: TRBJ2-5
D: TRBD1
V: TRBV6-6

DNA: TGTGCCAGCAGCCCCGGGAGGGGTACCTACGAGCAGTACTTC
CDR3: CASSPGRGTYEQYF
size: .
J: TRBJ2-7
D: TRBD2
V: TRBV2

DNA: TGTGCCATCGGGGGACAGGGTTCCTACGAGCAGTACTTC
CDR3: CAIGGQGSYEQYF
size: once
J: TRBJ2-7
D: TRBD1
V: TRBV10-3

DNA: TGTGCCAGCAGTTACTCACAGGGGTCCGGCGGTTCACCCCTCCACTTT
CDR3: CASSYSQGSGGSPLHF
size: .
J: TRBJ1-6
D: TRBD1
V: TRBV6-5

DNA: TGTGCCAGCAGTTTCGGGACAGGCTCTGAAGCTTTCTTT
CDR3: CASSFGTGSEAFF
size: .
J: TRBJ1-1
D: TRBD1
V: TRBV12-3/TRBV12-4